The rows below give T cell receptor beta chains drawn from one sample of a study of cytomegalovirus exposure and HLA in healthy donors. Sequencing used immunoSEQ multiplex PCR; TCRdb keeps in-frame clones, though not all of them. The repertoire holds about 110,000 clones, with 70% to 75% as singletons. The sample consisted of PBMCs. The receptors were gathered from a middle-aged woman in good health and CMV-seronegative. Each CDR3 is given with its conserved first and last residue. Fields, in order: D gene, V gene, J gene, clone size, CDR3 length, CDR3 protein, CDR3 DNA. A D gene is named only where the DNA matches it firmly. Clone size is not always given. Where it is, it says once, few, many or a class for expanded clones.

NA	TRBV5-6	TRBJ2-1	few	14	CASSSDLAGYEQFF	TGTGCCAGCAGCTCCGACTTGGCAGGGTATGAGCAGTTCTTC
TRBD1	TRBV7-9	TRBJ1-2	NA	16	CASSLGGTGASSGYTF	TGTGCCAGCAGCTTAGGAGGGACAGGGGCGTCTAGTGGCTACACCTTC
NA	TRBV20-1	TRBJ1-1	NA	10	CSARDTGESF	TGCAGTGCTAGAGATACGGGAGAGAGTTTT
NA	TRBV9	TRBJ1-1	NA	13	CASSGTVNTEAFF	TGTGCCAGCAGCGGTACAGTGAACACTGAAGCTTTCTTT
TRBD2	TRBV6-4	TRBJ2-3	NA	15	CASSDVAGGLDAQYF	TGTGCCAGCAGTGACGTAGCGGGAGGGCTAGATGCGCAGTATTTT
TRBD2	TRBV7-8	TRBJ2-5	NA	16	CASSQRTSGSGETQYF	TGTGCCAGCAGCCAAAGGACTAGCGGGAGCGGTGAGACCCAGTACTTC
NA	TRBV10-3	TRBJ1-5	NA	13	CAIGPAANQPQHF	TGTGCCATCGGGCCGGCAGCCAATCAGCCCCAGCATTTT
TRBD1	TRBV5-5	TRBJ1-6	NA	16	CASRETAGTGPSPLHF	TGTGCCAGCAGAGAGACCGCCGGGACAGGACCTTCACCCCTCCACTTT
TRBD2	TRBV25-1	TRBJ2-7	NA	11	CASGTSYEQYF	TGTGCCAGCGGGACTAGCTACGAGCAGTACTTC
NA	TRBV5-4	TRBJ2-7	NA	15	CASSLGRPEVYEQYF	TGTGCCAGCAGCTTGGGGCGCCCGGAGGTCTACGAGCAGTACTTC
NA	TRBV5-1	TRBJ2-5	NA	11	CASRSEETQYF	TGCGCCAGCAGATCGGAAGAGACCCAGTACTTC
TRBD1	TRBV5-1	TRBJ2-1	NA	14	CASTPGQTYNEQFF	TGCGCCAGCACCCCGGGACAGACCTACAATGAGCAGTTCTTC
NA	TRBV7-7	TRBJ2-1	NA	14	CASSLDSSYNEQFF	TGTGCCAGCAGCTTAGACAGTTCCTACAATGAGCAGTTCTTC
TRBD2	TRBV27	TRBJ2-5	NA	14	CASIPGLARETQYF	TGTGCCAGCATCCCGGGACTAGCTAGGGAGACCCAGTACTTC
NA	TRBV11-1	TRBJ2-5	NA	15	CASSPDLQGSGTQYF	TGTGCCAGCAGCCCCGACCTGCAGGGGTCCGGGACCCAGTACTTC
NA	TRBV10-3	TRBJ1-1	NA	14	CAIRRTNLGTEAFF	TGTGCCATCAGAAGGACAAACCTGGGCACTGAAGCTTTCTTT
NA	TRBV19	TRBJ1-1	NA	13	CASSIRGNTEAFF	TGTGCCAGTAGTATCCGGGGAAACACTGAAGCTTTCTTT
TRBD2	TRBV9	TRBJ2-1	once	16	CASSVGGLAAVNEQFF	TGTGCCAGCAGCGTAGGAGGACTAGCGGCTGTCAATGAGCAGTTCTTC
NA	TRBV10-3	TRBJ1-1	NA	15	CAINMRPGENTEAFF	TGTGCCATCAATATGCGCCCCGGGGAGAACACTGAAGCTTTCTTT
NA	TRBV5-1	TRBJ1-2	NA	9	CASPGGYTF	TGCGCCAGTCCGGGGGGCTACACCTTC
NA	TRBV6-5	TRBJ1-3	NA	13	CASTTGAGNTIYF	TGTGCCAGCACCACGGGGGCTGGAAACACCATATATTTT
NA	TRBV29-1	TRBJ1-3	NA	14	CSFIDSSLGNTIYF	TGCAGCTTCATAGACAGTTCCTTAGGAAACACCATATATTTT
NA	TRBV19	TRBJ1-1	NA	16	CASSWSSGGAGTEAFF	TGTGCCAGTAGTTGGTCGTCGGGGGGCGCGGGAACTGAAGCTTTCTTT
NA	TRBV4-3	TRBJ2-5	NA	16	CASSQDRGSVWETQYF	TGCGCCAGCAGCCAAGATCGGGGGTCAGTTTGGGAGACCCAGTACTTC
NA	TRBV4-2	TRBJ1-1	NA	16	CASSGGTSAWDTEAFF	TGTGCCAGCAGCGGTGGGACATCGGCGTGGGACACTGAAGCTTTCTTT
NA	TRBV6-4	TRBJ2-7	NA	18	CASSEIEWWRDSYYEQYF	TGTGCCAGCAGTGAAATTGAGTGGTGGCGGGACTCCTACTACGAGCAGTACTTC
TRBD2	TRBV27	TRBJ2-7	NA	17	CASSLSPSGVGSYEQYF	TGTGCCAGCAGTTTATCGCCTAGCGGGGTCGGCTCCTACGAGCAGTACTTC
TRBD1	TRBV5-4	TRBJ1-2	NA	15	CASSLDRGWNYGYTF	TGTGCCAGCAGCTTGGACAGGGGGTGGAACTATGGCTACACCTTC
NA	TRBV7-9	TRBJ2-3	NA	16	CASSPGGGRRTDTQYF	TGTGCCAGCAGCCCGGGTGGCGGTAGACGCACAGATACGCAGTATTTT
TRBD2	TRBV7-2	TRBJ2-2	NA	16	CASSLGELAGSGELFF	TGTGCCAGCAGCTTAGGGGAACTAGCGGGAAGCGGGGAGCTGTTTTTT
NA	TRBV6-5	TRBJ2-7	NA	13	CASSPPTAYEQYF	TGTGCCAGCAGTCCCCCGACAGCCTACGAGCAGTACTTC
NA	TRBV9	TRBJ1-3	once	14	CASSVQASGNTIYF	TGTGCCAGCAGCGTACAAGCCTCTGGAAACACCATATATTTT
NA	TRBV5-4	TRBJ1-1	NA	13	CASSRPGWTEAFF	TGTGCCAGCAGCCGACCGGGTTGGACTGAAGCTTTCTTT
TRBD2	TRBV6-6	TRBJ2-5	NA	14	CASRPAGLQETQYF	TGTGCCAGCAGGCCCGCGGGACTACAAGAGACCCAGTACTTC
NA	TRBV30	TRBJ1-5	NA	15	CAWSGGGRLNQPQHF	TGTGCCTGGAGTGGCGGGGGACGCCTAAATCAGCCCCAGCATTTT
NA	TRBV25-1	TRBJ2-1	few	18	CASSDFFSGVSSYNEQFF	TGTGCCAGCAGTGACTTCTTTAGCGGCGTGAGCTCCTACAATGAGCAGTTCTTC
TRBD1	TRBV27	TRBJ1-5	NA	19	CASSVPGTGRFLGNQPQHF	TGTGCCAGCAGTGTCCCCGGGACAGGGCGATTCCTTGGCAATCAGCCCCAGCATTTT
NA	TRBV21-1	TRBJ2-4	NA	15	CASSNGPRGDHIQYF	TGTGCCAGCAGCAACGGCCCCAGGGGAGATCACATTCAGTACTTC
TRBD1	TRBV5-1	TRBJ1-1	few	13	CASRTRGDTEAFF	TGCGCCAGTCGGACCAGGGGGGACACTGAAGCTTTCTTT
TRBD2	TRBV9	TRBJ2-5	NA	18	CASSVALAGGPYQETQYF	TGTGCCAGCAGCGTAGCCCTAGCGGGAGGGCCTTACCAAGAGACCCAGTACTTC
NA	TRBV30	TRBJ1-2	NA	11	CACQGNYGYTF	TGTGCCTGCCAGGGAAACTATGGCTACACCTTC
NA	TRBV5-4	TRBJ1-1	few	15	CASSRSGQLNTEAFF	TGTGCCAGCAGCCGGTCTGGACAGCTGAACACTGAAGCTTTCTTT
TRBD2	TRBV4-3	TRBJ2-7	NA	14	CASSQDFAGGEQYF	TGCGCCAGCAGCCAAGATTTCGCGGGGGGCGAGCAGTACTTC
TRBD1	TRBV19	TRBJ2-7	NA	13	CAGPGQGVGEQYF	TGTGCGGGGCCGGGACAGGGGGTAGGCGAGCAGTACTTC
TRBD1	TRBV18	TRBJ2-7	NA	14	CASSLGTARYEQYF	TGTGCCAGCTCACTCGGGACAGCCCGCTACGAGCAGTACTTC
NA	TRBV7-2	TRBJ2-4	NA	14	CASRDSLAKNIQYF	TGTGCCAGCAGAGACAGCTTAGCCAAAAACATTCAGTACTTC